This TCR beta chain was recorded in a study of cytomegalovirus exposure and HLA in healthy donors. Looking at the study overall: Within an early data release were about 90 million unique TCRs drawn from HLA-typed donors. Study-wide findings and caveats: As a later analysis showed, several of the most significant clusters appeared to be linked to common viral pathogens. At a 0.05 false discovery rate, a later analysis found approximately 17,000 TCR beta sequences to be associated with HLA alleles. The records held CMV serostatus as the only immune exposure information.

The PCR was carried out with 60 Vbeta primers and 13 Jbeta primers. Only in-frame clones appear in the TCRdb table, and some are missing; sequencing was by immunoSEQ multiplex PCR. The data hold roughly 120,000 clones, with around 79% observed a single time. This clone showed up just a few times. The target antigen is unknown. This clonotype was obtained from a woman in her thirties or forties in good health and CMV-seronegative. Sequenced input: PBMCs.

This CDR3 reads CASSLAPAGVEHEQYF. The CDR3 DNA sequence: TGTGCCAGCAGCTTAGCCCCTGCAGGGGTGGAGCACGAGCAGTACTTC. The chain carries TRBV7-6 and TRBJ2-7; tentative D call: TRBD1 (6 bases). Germline values: CDR1 SGHVS, CDR2 FNYEAQ. The CDR3 is 16 amino acids. V was trimmed by 0 bases and J by 5 bases, leaving 17 bases between them.